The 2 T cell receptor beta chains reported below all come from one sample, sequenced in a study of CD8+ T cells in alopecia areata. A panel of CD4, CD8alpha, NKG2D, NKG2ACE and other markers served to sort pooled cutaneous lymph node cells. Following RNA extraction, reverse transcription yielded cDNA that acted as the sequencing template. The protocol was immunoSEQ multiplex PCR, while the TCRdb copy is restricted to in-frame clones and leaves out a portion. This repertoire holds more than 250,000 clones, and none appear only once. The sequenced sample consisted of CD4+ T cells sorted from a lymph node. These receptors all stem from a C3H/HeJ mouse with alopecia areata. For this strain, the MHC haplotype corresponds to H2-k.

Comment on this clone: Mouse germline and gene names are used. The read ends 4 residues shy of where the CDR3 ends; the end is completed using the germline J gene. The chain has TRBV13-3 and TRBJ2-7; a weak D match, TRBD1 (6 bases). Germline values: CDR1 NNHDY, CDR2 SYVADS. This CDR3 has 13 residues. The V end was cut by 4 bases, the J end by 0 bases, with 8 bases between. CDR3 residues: CASSPGHSYEQYF. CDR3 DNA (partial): TGTGCCAGCAGTCCGGGACACTCCTAT.

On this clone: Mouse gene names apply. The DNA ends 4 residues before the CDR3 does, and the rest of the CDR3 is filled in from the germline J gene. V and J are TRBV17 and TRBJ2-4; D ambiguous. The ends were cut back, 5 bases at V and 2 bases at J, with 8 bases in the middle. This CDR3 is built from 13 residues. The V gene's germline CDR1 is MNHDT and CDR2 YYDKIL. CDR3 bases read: TGTGCTAGCAGTCCCTCCCTTCAAAAC. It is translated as CASSPSLQN. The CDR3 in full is CASSPSLQNTLYF. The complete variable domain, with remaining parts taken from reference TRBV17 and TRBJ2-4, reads DTTVKQNPRYKLARVGKPVNLICSQTMNHDTMYWYQKKPNQAPKLLLFYYDKILNREADTFEKFQSSRPNNSFCSLYIGSAGLEYSAMYLCASSPSLQNTLYFGAGTRLSVL.